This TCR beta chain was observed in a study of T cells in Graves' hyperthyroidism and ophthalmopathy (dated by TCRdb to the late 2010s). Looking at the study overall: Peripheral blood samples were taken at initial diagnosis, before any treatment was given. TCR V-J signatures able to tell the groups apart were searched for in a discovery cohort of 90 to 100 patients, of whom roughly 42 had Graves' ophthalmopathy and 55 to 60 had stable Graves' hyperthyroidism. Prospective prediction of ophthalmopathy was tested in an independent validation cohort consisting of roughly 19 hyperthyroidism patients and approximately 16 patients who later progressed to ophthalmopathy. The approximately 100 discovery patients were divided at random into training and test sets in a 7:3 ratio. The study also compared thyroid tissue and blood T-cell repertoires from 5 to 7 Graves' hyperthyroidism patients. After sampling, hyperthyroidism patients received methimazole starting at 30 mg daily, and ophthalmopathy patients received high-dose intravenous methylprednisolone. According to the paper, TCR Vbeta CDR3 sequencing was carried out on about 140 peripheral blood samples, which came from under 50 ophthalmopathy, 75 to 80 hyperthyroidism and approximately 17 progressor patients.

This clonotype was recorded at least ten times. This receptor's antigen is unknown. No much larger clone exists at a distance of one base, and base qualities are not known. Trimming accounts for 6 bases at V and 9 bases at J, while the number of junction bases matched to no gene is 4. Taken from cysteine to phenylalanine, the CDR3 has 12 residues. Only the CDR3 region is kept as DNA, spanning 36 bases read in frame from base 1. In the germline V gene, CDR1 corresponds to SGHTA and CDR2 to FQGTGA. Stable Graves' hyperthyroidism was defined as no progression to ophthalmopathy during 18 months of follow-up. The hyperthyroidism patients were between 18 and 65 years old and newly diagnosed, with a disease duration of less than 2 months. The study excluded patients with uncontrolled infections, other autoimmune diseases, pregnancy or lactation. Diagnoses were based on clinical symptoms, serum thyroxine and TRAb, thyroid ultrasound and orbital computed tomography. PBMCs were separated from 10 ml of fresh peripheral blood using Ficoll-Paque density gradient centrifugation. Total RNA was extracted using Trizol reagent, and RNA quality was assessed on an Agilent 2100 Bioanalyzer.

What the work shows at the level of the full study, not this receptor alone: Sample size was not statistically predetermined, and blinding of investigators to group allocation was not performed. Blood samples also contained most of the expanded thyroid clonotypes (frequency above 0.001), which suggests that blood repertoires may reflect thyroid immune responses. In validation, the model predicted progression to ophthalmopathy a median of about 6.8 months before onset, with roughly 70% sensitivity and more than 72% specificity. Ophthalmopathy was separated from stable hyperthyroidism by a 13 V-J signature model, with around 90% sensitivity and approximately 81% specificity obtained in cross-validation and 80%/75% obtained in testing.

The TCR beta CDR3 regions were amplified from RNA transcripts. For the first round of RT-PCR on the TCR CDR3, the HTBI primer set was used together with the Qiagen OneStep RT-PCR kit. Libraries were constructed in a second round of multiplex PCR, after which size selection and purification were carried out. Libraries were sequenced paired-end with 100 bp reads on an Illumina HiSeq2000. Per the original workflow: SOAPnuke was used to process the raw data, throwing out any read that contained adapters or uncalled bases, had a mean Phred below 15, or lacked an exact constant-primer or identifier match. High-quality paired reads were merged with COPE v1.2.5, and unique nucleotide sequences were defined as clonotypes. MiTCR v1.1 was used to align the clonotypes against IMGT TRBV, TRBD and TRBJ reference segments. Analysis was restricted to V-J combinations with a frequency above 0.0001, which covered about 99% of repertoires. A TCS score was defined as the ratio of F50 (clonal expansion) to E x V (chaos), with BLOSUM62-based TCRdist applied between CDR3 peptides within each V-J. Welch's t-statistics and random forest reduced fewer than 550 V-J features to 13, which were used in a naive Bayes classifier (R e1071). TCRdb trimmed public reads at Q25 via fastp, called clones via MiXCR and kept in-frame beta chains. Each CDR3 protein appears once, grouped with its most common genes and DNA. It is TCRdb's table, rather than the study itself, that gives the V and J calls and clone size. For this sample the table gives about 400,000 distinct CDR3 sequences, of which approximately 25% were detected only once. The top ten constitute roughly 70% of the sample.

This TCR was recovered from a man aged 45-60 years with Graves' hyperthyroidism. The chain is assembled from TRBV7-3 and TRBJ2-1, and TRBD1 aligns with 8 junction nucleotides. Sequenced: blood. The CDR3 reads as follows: CASSPGGGEQFF. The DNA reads TGTGCCAGCAGTCCAGGGGGCGGTGAGCAGTTCTTC.